This T cell receptor (beta chain) was captured in a study of type 1 and type 2 diabetes patients. At the level of the study: Samples came from type 1 diabetic, type 2 diabetic or nondiabetic people, recruited in China. General study findings and limits: Type 2 diabetes and control V and J usage correlated highly, around 0.97.

V lost 7 bases and J lost 3, with 17 bases in between. CDR3 length: 15 residues. Germline CDR1 is MNHEY and CDR2 is SVGEGT. Amplification started from genomic DNA. Amplification of the beta chain CDR3 used 30 forward and 13 reverse multiplex primers. TCRdb itself ran the multiplex PCR reads through MiXCR, one entry per CDR3 protein. Of fewer than 300,000 distinct CDR3 sequences listed, approximately 45% are singletons. As to this clonotype: Its antigen is as yet unknown.

The sequenced material came from peripheral blood mononuclear cells (PBMCs). V gene TRBV6-2 or TRBV6-3 combines with J gene TRBJ2-3; the D gene is possibly TRBD1 (6 bases). The clonotype originates from a man between 18 and 29 years old with type 2 diabetes. CDR3 loop: CASNQRTAITDTQYF. The CDR3 region has the DNA TGTGCCAGCAACCAACGGACAGCGATAACAGATACGCAGTATTTT.